The subject of this entry is one T cell receptor beta chain. Its antigen is still unknown. CDR3 length equals 14 residues. V was cut by 4 bases and J by 7 bases, with 12 bases left in between. CDR1 SGHRS and CDR2 YFSETQ come from the germline V gene. Repertoires were sampled repeatedly during chemoradiotherapy. The record originates from a study of chemoradiotherapy in HPV16-positive cancers. Profiled with immunoSEQ multiplex PCR; TCRdb holds only in-frame clones, not every one. The data contain fewer than 8,000 clones, around 90% of them singletons. Study results and caveats: HPV-specific T cells were functionally defined from only a couple of HPV16-positive patients.

This clonotype was obtained from a human donor with HPV-associated anogenital cancer. The specimen was taken from a patient who underwent chemoradiotherapy. V is TRBV5-1 and J is TRBJ1-6; no firm D call. DNA of the CDR3: TGCGCCAGCAGCCCAACTTTTGGGAATTCACCCCTCCACTTT. Encoded protein: CASSPTFGNSPLHF.